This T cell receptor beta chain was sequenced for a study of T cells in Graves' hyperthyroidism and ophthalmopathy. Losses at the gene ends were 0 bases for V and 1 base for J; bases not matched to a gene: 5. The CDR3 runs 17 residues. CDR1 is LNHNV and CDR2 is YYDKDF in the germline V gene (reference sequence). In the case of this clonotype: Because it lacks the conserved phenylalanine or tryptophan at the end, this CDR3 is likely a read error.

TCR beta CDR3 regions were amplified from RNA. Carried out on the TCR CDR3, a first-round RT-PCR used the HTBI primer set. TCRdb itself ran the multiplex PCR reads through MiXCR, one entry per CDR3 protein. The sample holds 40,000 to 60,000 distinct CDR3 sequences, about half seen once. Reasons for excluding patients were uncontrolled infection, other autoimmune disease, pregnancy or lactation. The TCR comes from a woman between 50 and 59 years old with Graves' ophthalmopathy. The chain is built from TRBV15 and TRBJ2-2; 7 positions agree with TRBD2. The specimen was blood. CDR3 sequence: CATSRDSAGVNTGELFC. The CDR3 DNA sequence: TGTGCCACCAGCAGAGACTCGGCGGGAGTGAACACCGGGGAGCTGTTTTGT.